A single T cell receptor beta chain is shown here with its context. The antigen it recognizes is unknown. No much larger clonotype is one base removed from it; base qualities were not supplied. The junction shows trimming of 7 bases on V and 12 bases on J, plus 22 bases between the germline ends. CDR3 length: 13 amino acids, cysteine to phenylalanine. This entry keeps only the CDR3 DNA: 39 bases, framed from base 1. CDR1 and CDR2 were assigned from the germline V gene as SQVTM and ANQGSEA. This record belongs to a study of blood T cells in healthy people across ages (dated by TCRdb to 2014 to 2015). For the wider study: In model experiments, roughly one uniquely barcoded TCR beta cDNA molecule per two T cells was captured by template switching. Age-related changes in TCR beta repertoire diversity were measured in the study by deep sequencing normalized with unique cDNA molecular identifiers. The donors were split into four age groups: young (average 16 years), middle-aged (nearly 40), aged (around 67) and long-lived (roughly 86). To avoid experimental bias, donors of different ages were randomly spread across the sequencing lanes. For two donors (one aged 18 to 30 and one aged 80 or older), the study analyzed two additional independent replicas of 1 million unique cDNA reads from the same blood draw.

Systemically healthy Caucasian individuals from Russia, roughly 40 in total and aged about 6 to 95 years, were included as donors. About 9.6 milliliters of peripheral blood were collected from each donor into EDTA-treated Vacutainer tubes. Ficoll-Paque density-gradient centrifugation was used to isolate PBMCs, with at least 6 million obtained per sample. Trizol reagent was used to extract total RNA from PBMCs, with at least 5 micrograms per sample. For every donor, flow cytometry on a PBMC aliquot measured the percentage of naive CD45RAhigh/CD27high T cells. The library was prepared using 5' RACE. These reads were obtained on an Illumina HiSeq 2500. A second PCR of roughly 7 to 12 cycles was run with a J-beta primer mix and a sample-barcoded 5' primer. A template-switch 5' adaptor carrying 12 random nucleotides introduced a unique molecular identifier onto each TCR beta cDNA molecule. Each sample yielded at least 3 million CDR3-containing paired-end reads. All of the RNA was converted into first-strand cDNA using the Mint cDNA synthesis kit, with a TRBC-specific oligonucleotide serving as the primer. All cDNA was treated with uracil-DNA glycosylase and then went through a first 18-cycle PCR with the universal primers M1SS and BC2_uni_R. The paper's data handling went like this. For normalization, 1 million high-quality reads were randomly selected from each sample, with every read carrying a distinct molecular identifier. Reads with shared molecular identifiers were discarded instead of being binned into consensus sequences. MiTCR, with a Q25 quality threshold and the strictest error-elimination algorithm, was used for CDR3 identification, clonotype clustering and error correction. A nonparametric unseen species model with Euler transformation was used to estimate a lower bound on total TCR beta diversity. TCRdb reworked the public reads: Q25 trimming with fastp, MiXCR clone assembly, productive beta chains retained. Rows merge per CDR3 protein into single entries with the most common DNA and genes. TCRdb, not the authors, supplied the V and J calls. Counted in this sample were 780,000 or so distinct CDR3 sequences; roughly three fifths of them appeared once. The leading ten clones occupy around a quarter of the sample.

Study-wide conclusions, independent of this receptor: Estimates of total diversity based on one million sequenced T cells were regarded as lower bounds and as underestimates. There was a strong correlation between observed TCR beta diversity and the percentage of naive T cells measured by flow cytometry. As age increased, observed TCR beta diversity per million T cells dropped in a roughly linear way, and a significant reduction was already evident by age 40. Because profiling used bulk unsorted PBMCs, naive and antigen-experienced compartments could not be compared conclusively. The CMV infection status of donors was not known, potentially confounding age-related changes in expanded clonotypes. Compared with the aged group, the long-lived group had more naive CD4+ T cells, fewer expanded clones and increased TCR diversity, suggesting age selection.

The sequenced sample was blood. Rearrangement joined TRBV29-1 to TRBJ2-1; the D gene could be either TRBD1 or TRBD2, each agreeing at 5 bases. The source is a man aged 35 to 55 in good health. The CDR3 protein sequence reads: CSAAGAQSGAQFF. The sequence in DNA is TGCAGCGCCGCCGGGGCCCAAAGTGGTGCGCAGTTCTTC.